The 32 T cell receptor beta chains below come from one sample, sequenced in a study of OX40 agonist ivuxolimab in advanced cancers. Sequencing was performed with immunoSEQ multiplex PCR; in TCRdb, only in-frame clones are kept and a portion is missing. The sample yields some 62,000 clones, 70% to 90% seen once. Here the sequenced sample was CD4+ or CD8+ T cells sorted from blood, taken in a trial of the OX40 agonist ivuxolimab. These TCRs come from an adult with an advanced solid tumor such as melanoma, head and neck, liver or kidney cancer.

The chain recombines TRBV11-2 with TRBJ2-7; tentative D call: TRBD1 (7 bases). Trimming left V 5 bases short and J 3 bases short, with 17 bases between. This CDR3 contains 15 residues. The germline V gene encodes CDR1 SGHAT and CDR2 FQNNGV. Here the CDR3 reads CASSRRGDLGYEQYF. As DNA, the CDR3 is TGTGCCAGCAGCCGCAGGGGGGATTTGGGCTACGAGCAGTACTTC.

J is TRBJ2-1 and V is TRBV18; 8 bases fit TRBD2. This CDR3 has 14 amino acids. Trimming took 3 bases from V and 2 from J; bases not matched to a gene: 0. Germline V CDR1 and CDR2: KGHSH, LQKENI. CDR3 amino acids: CASSPTSAYNEQFF. In nucleotides, the CDR3 is TGTGCCAGCTCACCGACTAGCGCCTACAATGAGCAGTTCTTC.

The gene calls are TRBV5-5 and TRBJ1-2; no reliable D call. Trimming pared 0 bases from V and 4 bases from J, leaving 10 bases between. Germline CDR1 is SGHKS and CDR2 is YYEKEE (reference sequence). This CDR3 contains 14 residues. The CDR3 DNA follows: TGTGCCAGCAGCTTGGGAGGGTACAGCTATGGCTACACCTTC. Translation gives CASSLGGYSYGYTF.

This chain links TRBV18 with TRBJ1-4; tentative D call: TRBD1 (5 bases). V dropped 0 bases and J dropped 7 bases, with 12 bases sitting between them. Per germline, CDR1 KGHSH and CDR2 LQKENI. The CDR3 is made up of 15 amino acids. The CDR3 loop reads CASSPPSGGGEKLFF. CDR3 sequence (DNA): TGTGCCAGCTCACCACCGTCCGGGGGAGGTGAAAAACTGTTTTTT.

The chain has TRBV27 and TRBJ1-1, with 7 bases lining up with TRBD1. Germline loops: CDR1 MNHEY, CDR2 SMNVEV (reference sequence). CDR3 length equals 13 residues. V gave up 4 bases and J gave up 6 bases; unmatched junction bases: 5. The CDR3, as DNA: TGTGCCAGCAGTTCCCGGACAGGTTCTGAAGCTTTCTTT. This encodes CASSSRTGSEAFF.

This chain joins TRBV10-1 and TRBJ1-5; D is possibly TRBD1 (5 bases). Trimming cost V 2 bases and J 0 bases, with 8 bases left between them. From germline, CDR1 is WNHNN and CDR2 SYGVQD (reference sequence). CDR3 length: 15 amino acids. This CDR3 is CASSEPGTSNQPQHF. DNA for the CDR3: TGCGCCAGCAGTGAGCCAGGGACTAGCAATCAGCCCCAGCATTTT.

The chain has TRBV5-1 and TRBJ1-4, with D perhaps matching TRBD1 (5 bases). Trimming left V 4 bases short and J 2 bases short, with 18 bases between. This CDR3 comprises 17 residues. Germline-derived CDR1 and CDR2 are SGHRS and YFSETQ. The CDR3 is CASSIDGTGSTNEKLFF. CDR3 sequence (DNA): TGCGCCAGCAGCATCGATGGGACGGGATCGACTAATGAAAAACTGTTTTTT.

This clone was observed a single time. The chain carries TRBV5-6 and TRBJ1-2, with TRBD1 as a possible D gene (5 bases). V lost 5 bases and J lost 7, with 9 bases in between. Germline CDR1 is SGHDT and CDR2 is YYEEEE. This CDR3 is 11 amino acids long. Here the CDR3 DNA reads TGTGCCAGCAGTTACAGGATTGGCTACACCTTC. Translated, it gives CASSYRIGYTF.

The V call is TRBV11-1, the J call TRBJ2-1; D uncertain. The germline gives CDR1 SGHAT, CDR2 FQDESV (reference sequence). CDR3 length equals 15 residues. V lost 5 bases to trimming and J lost 3 bases, with 14 bases between them. The DNA for the CDR3 is TGTGCCAGCAGCCCGAGTAATCTCTTCTACAATGAGCAGTTCTTC. Its translation is CASSPSNLFYNEQFF.

V gene TRBV28 combines with J gene TRBJ2-1; no definite D call. CDR1 is MDHEN and CDR2 is SYDVKM in the germline V gene. The CDR3 contains 12 residues. The germline V and J ends were trimmed by 6 bases and 4 bases, with 7 bases remaining between them. The CDR3 nucleotides are TGTGCCAGCAGGCCCACTTACAATGAGCAGTTCTTC. It codes for CASRPTYNEQFF.

The chain uses TRBV7-8 and TRBJ1-1; the match to TRBD1 covers 8 bases. The CDR3 length is 15 residues. Germline V gene lookup returns CDR1 SGHVS and CDR2 FQNEAQ. The V and J ends lost 1 base and 4 bases, in that order; junction bases with no gene match: 5. The CDR3, as DNA: TGTGCCAGCAGCTTAGATGACAGGGGCATCACTGAAGCTTTCTTT. Its translation: CASSLDDRGITEAFF. The whole variable domain, filled in from reference TRBV7-8 and TRBJ1-1, reads GAGVSQSPRYKVAKRGQDVALRCDPISGHVSLFWYQQALGQGPEFLTYFQNEAQLDKSGLPSDRFFAERPEGSVSTLKIQRTQQEDSAVYLCASSLDDRGITEAFFGQGTRLTVV.

The V gene is TRBV7-9, the J gene TRBJ1-2; tentative D call: TRBD1 (6 bases). CDR3 size: 15 residues. V dropped 0 bases and J dropped 3 bases, with 11 bases sitting between them. Germline V gene lookup returns CDR1 SEHNR and CDR2 FQNEAQ (reference sequence). In DNA, the CDR3 is TGTGCCAGCAGCTTAGCGGGGGCAGAGGACTATGGCTACACCTTC. It specifies CASSLAGAEDYGYTF.

The chain recombines TRBV19 with TRBJ1-5; the D gene is possibly TRBD1 (5 bases). The CDR3 consists of 13 residues. V lost 4 bases and J lost 1, with 5 bases in between. Germline loops: CDR1 LNHDA, CDR2 SQIVND (reference sequence). CDR3 nucleotide sequence: TGTGCCAGTAGTAGGGACAGCAATCAGCCCCAGCATTTT. The encoded protein is CASSRDSNQPQHF.

The chain recombines TRBV25-1 with TRBJ2-3; 9 nucleotides line up with TRBD2. V lost 4 bases and J lost 3; bases outside the gene matches: 11. Germline assignment: CDR1 MGHDK and CDR2 SYGVNS. The CDR3 has 17 residues. CDR3 sequence: CASSGGGGLAYTDTQYF. CDR3 DNA sequence: TGTGCCAGCAGTGGAGGCGGGGGACTAGCTTATACAGATACGCAGTATTTT.

The CDR3 spells CASSYVGFRTEAFF. The CDR3 coding sequence is TGTGCCAGCAGTTACGTGGGGTTTAGAACTGAAGCTTTCTTT. V is TRBV6-6 and J is TRBJ1-1; D gene unclear. The germline V gene has CDR1 MNHNY and CDR2 SVGAGI (reference sequence). The ends were cut back, 2 bases at V and 5 bases at J, with 12 bases in the middle. The length of the CDR3 is 14 residues.

The rearrangement joins TRBV19 to TRBJ2-4; weak D call: TRBD2 (5 bases). Germline CDR1 LNHDA, CDR2 SQIVND (reference sequence). CDR3 length: 16 residues. V was pared by 4 bases and J by 1 base, with 14 bases between. The CDR3 is CASSRYGVGAKNIQYF. The CDR3 bases are TGTGCCAGTAGTAGGTACGGGGTCGGGGCCAAAAACATTCAGTACTTC.

The rearrangement uses TRBV6-5 and TRBJ1-2, with D perhaps TRBD1 (6 bases). The CDR3 totals 16 residues. The ends were cut back, 0 bases at V and 0 bases at J, with 11 bases in the middle. Germline CDR1 and CDR2: MNHEY and SVGAGI. Written as DNA, the CDR3 is TGTGCCAGCAGTTACTCCAGGGGTACAGCTAACTATGGCTACACCTTC. Its translation is CASSYSRGTANYGYTF.

The chain employs TRBV13 and TRBJ2-5, with no clear D. The CDR3 consists of 13 residues. From germline, CDR1 is PRHDT and CDR2 FYEKMQ (reference sequence). The V gene lost 6 bases and the J gene lost 5 bases, with 13 bases spanning the gap. The CDR3 reads CASRGTQLETQYF. The CDR3 DNA is TGTGCCAGCAGGGGAACCCAACTGGAGACCCAGTACTTC.

This clone was observed a few times. The chain combines TRBV7-9 with TRBJ2-1; TRBD2 matches 11 bases. V was pared by 3 bases and J by 7 bases, with 5 bases of the junction left unmatched. This CDR3 contains 15 residues. The germline gives CDR1 SEHNR, CDR2 FQNEAQ (reference sequence). The CDR3 bases are TGTGCCAGCAGCTTCGTGACTAGCGGGAATAATGAGCAGTTCTTC. Its protein is CASSFVTSGNNEQFF.

The V call is TRBV9, the J call TRBJ2-3, with D perhaps matching TRBD1 (6 bases). Trimming removed 0 bases at V and 5 bases at J, with 10 bases between. The CDR3 totals 14 residues. Germline loops: CDR1 SGDLS, CDR2 YYNGEE. The CDR3 DNA reads as TGTGCCAGCAGCGTAGCACAGGGCCAAGATACGCAGTATTTT. Residues: CASSVAQGQDTQYF.

The chain's CDR3 is CASRESSGTSRGNEQFF. CDR3 sequence (DNA): TGTGCCAGCAGAGAAAGCTCCGGGACCTCAAGGGGCAATGAGCAGTTCTTC. V is TRBV6-1 and J is TRBJ2-1; D possibly matches TRBD1 or TRBD2 (5 bases each). CDR3 length: 17 amino acids. The germline V and J ends were trimmed by 6 bases and 6 bases, with 24 bases remaining between them. In germline, CDR1 is MNHNS, CDR2 SASEGT.

V gene TRBV28 combines with J gene TRBJ2-2, with TRBD1 identical over 11 bases. V was clipped by 8 bases and J by 5 bases; unmatched bases: 10. Germline V CDR1 and CDR2: MDHEN, SYDVKM. The CDR3 spans 16 residues. The CDR3, as DNA: TGTGCCAGCCGGACACGGACAGGGGGCAATACCGGGGAGCTGTTTTTT. It yields the protein CASRTRTGGNTGELFF. The variable domain in full, completed from reference TRBV28 and TRBJ2-2, reads DVKVTQSSRYLVKRTGEKVFLECVQDMDHENMFWYRQDPGLGLRLIYFSYDVKMKEKGDIPEGYSVSREKKERFSLILESASTNQTSMYLCASRTRTGGNTGELFFGEGSRLTVL.

The rearrangement joins TRBV7-8 to TRBJ1-5; the D is unclear. V lost 5 bases, J lost 2 bases, and 10 bases lay in between. The CDR3 length is 14 residues. CDR1 is SGHVS and CDR2 is FQNEAQ in the germline V gene. The CDR3 nucleotides read TGTGCCAGCAGCCCCTCGGCGGGCAATCAGCCCCAGCATTTT. Amino acids: CASSPSAGNQPQHF.

V usage is TRBV7-8 and J usage is TRBJ2-1, with 8 positions matching TRBD1. Germline V lookup: CDR1 SGHVS, CDR2 FQNEAQ. The CDR3 has 16 residues. V shed 5 bases and J 0 bases; nucleotides not matched to a gene: 6. CDR3 residues: CASSRQGSFSYNEQFF. The CDR3 nucleotides are TGTGCCAGCAGCCGACAGGGGTCCTTCTCCTACAATGAGCAGTTCTTC.

CDR3 protein: CASIVAGAYDGELFF. The CDR3, as DNA: TGTGCCAGCATCGTAGCGGGAGCGTACGACGGGGAGCTGTTTTTT. The chain couples TRBV7-8 to TRBJ2-2, with 9 bases fitting TRBD2. There are 15 residues in the CDR3. Trimming cost V 7 bases and J 7 bases; bases outside gene matches: 10. Germline V gene lookup returns CDR1 SGHVS and CDR2 FQNEAQ. Combining the CDR3 with reference TRBV7-8 and TRBJ2-2 gives the whole variable domain GAGVSQSPRYKVAKRGQDVALRCDPISGHVSLFWYQQALGQGPEFLTYFQNEAQLDKSGLPSDRFFAERPEGSVSTLKIQRTQQEDSAVYLCASIVAGAYDGELFFGEGSRLTVL.

V is TRBV25-1 and J is TRBJ2-3; either TRBD1 or TRBD2 may supply D (5 bases each). The CDR3 is 13 amino acids. CDR1 is MGHDK and CDR2 is SYGVNS in the germline V gene. V lost 6 bases and J 0 bases, leaving 7 bases between the germline ends. CDR3 region: CASRGPSTDTQYF. CDR3 nucleotides: TGTGCCAGCAGGGGACCCAGCACAGATACGCAGTATTTT. Together with reference TRBV25-1 and TRBJ2-3, the CDR3 gives the full variable domain: EADIYQTPRYLVIGTGKKITLECSQTMGHDKMYWYQQDPGMELHLIHYSYGVNSTEKGDLSSESTVSRIRTEHFPLTLESARPSHTSQYLCASRGPSTDTQYFGPGTRLTVL.

CDR3 sequence (DNA): TGCAGCGTTGGATGGGCTTTGGGGGGGCTCCAGAACACTGAAGCTTTCTTT. Translation: CSVGWALGGLQNTEAFF. The chain recombines TRBV29-1 with TRBJ1-1; D possibly corresponds to TRBD1 (6 bases). This CDR3 spans 17 amino acids. With 4 bases removed from V and 1 base from J, the gap between germline ends came to 22 bases. Germline assignment: CDR1 SQVTM and CDR2 ANQGSEA.

The V call is TRBV5-1, the J call TRBJ2-3; TRBD2 aligns across 12 bases. Per the germline V gene, CDR1 is SGHRS and CDR2 is YFSETQ. CDR3 size: 16 residues. Unmatched junction bases numbered 5, after V lost 4 bases and J lost 2 bases. CDR3 bases: TGCGCCAGCAGCGCCCGGACTAGCGGGGTCACAGATACGCAGTATTTT. It translates to CASSARTSGVTDTQYF.

V and J are TRBV11-2 and TRBJ1-1; TRBD1 might be the D (5 bases). This CDR3 has 20 amino acids. The germline CDR1 and CDR2 sequences are SGHAT and FQNNGV. V gave up 0 bases and J gave up 1 base, with 24 bases separating them. The CDR3 DNA is TGTGCCAGCAGCTTAGATCCCTTTGGGTCGTGGGCCAGGGCGAACACTGAAGCTTTCTTT. It translates to CASSLDPFGSWARANTEAFF.

This chain uses TRBV11-3 with TRBJ2-3, with D perhaps TRBD1 (5 bases). V was pared by 0 bases and J by 9 bases, with 13 bases between. The CDR3 covers 14 residues. The germline V gene has CDR1 SGHNT and CDR2 YENEEA. The CDR3, as DNA: TGTGCCAGCAGCTTAGATTTGGTAAGGGGAACGCAGTATTTT. Its translation: CASSLDLVRGTQYF.

V and J are TRBV18 and TRBJ1-2; 8 bases are shared with TRBD1. V dropped 3 bases and J dropped 6; count of bases not matched to a gene: 15. This CDR3 contains 17 residues. Germline loops: CDR1 KGHSH, CDR2 LQKENI. CDR3 protein: CASSPTRTGIPGDGYTF. The CDR3 DNA reads TGTGCCAGCTCACCCACGAGGACAGGGATACCGGGGGATGGCTACACCTTC.

This sequence joins TRBV7-2 and TRBJ1-3, with a tentative D call TRBD1 (6 bases). The CDR3 extends over 12 amino acids. The ends were cut back, 6 bases at V and 10 bases at J, with 13 bases in the middle. Germline CDR1 and CDR2: SGHTA and FQGNSA. The CDR3 here is CASSRLQGTIYF. The CDR3 DNA reads TGTGCCAGCAGTCGGCTCCAGGGGACCATATATTTT. Based on the CDR3 plus reference TRBV7-2 and TRBJ1-3, the full variable domain is GAGVSQSPSNKVTEKGKDVELRCDPISGHTALYWYRQSLGQGLEFLIYFQGNSAPDKSGLPSDRFSAERTGGSVSTLTIQRTQQEDSAVYLCASSRLQGTIYFGEGSWLTVV.